Following are 12 T cell receptor beta chains from one sample sequenced in a study of brain T cells in children with intractable seizures. Time point denoted: blood from clinic visit 5 months post-surgery; TSC patient then seizure free. Data came from immunoSEQ multiplex PCR; TCRdb stores just in-frame clones and leaves some out. The sample shows about 340,000 clones, roughly 92% of them seen only once. The source was peripheral blood, collected less than 6 months after surgery. Receptors originate from a boy under two years old with tuberous sclerosis and intractable seizures.

CDR3 nucleotides: TGTGCCAGCAGCTTAGCCGGGACGAAGAATGAAAAACTGTTTTTT. Amino acid sequence: CASSLAGTKNEKLFF. The chain carries TRBV7-2 and TRBJ1-4; maybe TRBD1 (5 bases). Germline CDR1 and CDR2: SGHTA and FQGNSA. The CDR3 has 15 residues. Deletions cut 0 bases from V and 5 bases from J, with 10 bases between.

V and J are TRBV5-1 and TRBJ1-4; D is unresolved. Germline values: CDR1 SGHRS, CDR2 YFSETQ. This CDR3 has 14 amino acids. V lost 0 bases, J lost 6 bases, and 9 bases lay in between. This CDR3 reads CASSLVGGDEKLFF. The CDR3 nucleotides read TGCGCCAGCAGCTTGGTTGGAGGTGATGAAAAACTGTTTTTT.

This clone turned up a few times. This chain uses TRBV4-2 with TRBJ2-3; D not certain. Germline V gives CDR1 LGHNA, CDR2 YNFKEQ. The CDR3 spans 15 residues. The V gene lost 4 bases and the J gene lost 2 bases, with 13 bases spanning the gap. The CDR3 region is CASSRPDPNTDTQYF. CDR3 sequence (DNA): TGTGCCAGCAGCCGACCTGATCCTAACACAGATACGCAGTATTTT.

V is TRBV28 and J is TRBJ1-5, with D perhaps matching TRBD1 (5 bases). The CDR3 covers 15 residues. V lost 6 bases, J lost 2 bases, and 14 bases lay in between. CDR1 and CDR2 from the germline V gene are MDHEN and SYDVKM. CDR3 in amino acids: CASRIEGLGNQPQHF. As DNA, the CDR3 is TGTGCCAGCAGAATAGAGGGGCTGGGCAATCAGCCCCAGCATTTT.

The chain recombines TRBV7-2 with TRBJ1-1; TRBD1 might be the D (5 bases). This CDR3 is built from 15 residues. Per the germline V gene, CDR1 is SGHTA and CDR2 is FQGNSA. V gave up 0 bases and J gave up 0 bases, with 8 bases separating them. The CDR3 region has the DNA TGTGCCAGCAGCTTAGCAGGCAGGGTGAACACTGAAGCTTTCTTT. Encoded protein: CASSLAGRVNTEAFF.

The chain couples TRBV27 to TRBJ1-1; D is unresolved. In germline, CDR1 is MNHEY, CDR2 SMNVEV (reference sequence). Trimming removed 5 bases at V and 1 base at J, with 17 bases between. This CDR3 is built from 16 residues. Here the CDR3 DNA reads TGTGCCAGCAGTCCTAATGTACCGACCGGGAACACTGAAGCTTTCTTT. This encodes CASSPNVPTGNTEAFF.

This chain uses TRBV10-3 with TRBJ2-5; D might be TRBD1 or TRBD2, each matching 5 bases. V was pared by 3 bases and J by 7 bases, with 18 bases between. Germline V gives CDR1 ENHRY, CDR2 SYGVKD. The CDR3 is 15 residues long. The CDR3 sequence is CAISDVQDLGRTQYF. DNA for the CDR3: TGTGCCATCAGTGATGTACAGGACCTGGGACGGACCCAGTACTTC.

The CDR3 bases are TGTGCCAGTAGAAGGGGACCGGAAGGAGCTTTCTTT. Its protein product is CASRRGPEGAFF. The chain couples TRBV19 to TRBJ1-1; weak D call: TRBD1 (5 bases). CDR3 length equals 12 residues. Germline lookup yields CDR1 LNHDA and CDR2 SQIVND (reference sequence). V shed 6 bases and J shed 10 bases, with 15 bases lying between them.

This sequence joins TRBV6-2 or TRBV6-3 and TRBJ1-3, with D perhaps TRBD1 (5 bases). V dropped 2 bases and J dropped 0 bases, with 11 bases sitting between them. In germline, CDR1 is MNHEY, CDR2 SVGEGT. CDR3 size: 16 residues. The DNA of the CDR3 is TGTGCCAGCAGTTACCTCCACGGGACCTCTGGAAACACCATATATTTT. Its protein is CASSYLHGTSGNTIYF.

The chain is built from TRBV30 and TRBJ2-2; D is tentatively TRBD1 or TRBD2 (5 bases each). Germline V lookup: CDR1 GTSNPN, CDR2 SVGIG (reference sequence). The ends were cut back, 4 bases at V and 3 bases at J, with 9 bases in the middle. This CDR3 has 13 amino acids. This CDR3 reads CAWKGPYTGELFF. The CDR3 DNA is TGTGCCTGGAAGGGACCGTACACCGGGGAGCTGTTTTTT.

The chain has TRBV5-1 and TRBJ2-1; a weak D match, TRBD2 (5 bases). The V end was cut by 0 bases, the J end by 4 bases, with 11 bases between. This CDR3 has 15 residues. Germline V lookup: CDR1 SGHRS, CDR2 YFSETQ. This chain's CDR3 is CASSLASSGYNEQFF. CDR3 sequence (DNA): TGCGCCAGCAGCTTGGCTTCCTCGGGGTACAATGAGCAGTTCTTC.

The CDR3: CASSYLEKLNTEAFF. DNA of the CDR3: TGTGCCAGCAGTTACTTGGAGAAACTAAACACTGAAGCTTTCTTT. The chain links TRBV6-5 to TRBJ1-1; D gene unclear. The CDR3 spans 15 residues. Germline V gene data show CDR1 as MNHEY and CDR2 as SVGAGI. Deletions cut 1 base from V and 2 bases from J, with 11 bases between.